This T cell receptor (beta chain) comes out of a study of shared clonotypes between healthy human individuals (dated by TCRdb to about 2020). With respect to the entire study: The cohort included three men and a couple of women between 18 and 49 years of age. For each donor, CD4 naive and CD4 memory were each given three plates, CD8 naive was given two plates, and CD8 memory was given one plate. To estimate repertoire size and how much clonotype sharing occurs between individuals, the study deeply sequenced the blood TCR repertoires of several healthy adults. To increase sequencing depth and limit assay-specific biases, different laboratories used diverse techniques to prepare libraries and sequence TCR repertoires. Between about 0.9 and 9 billion PBMCs per donor were obtained by leukapheresis.

Study-wide findings and limitations: Even with the large sequencing depth, rarefaction of the sorted-subset datasets indicated that sequencing was incomplete. Across a handful of donors, approximately 5% of naive CD4, over 3% of naive CD8, around 2.1% of memory CD4, and 0.4% to 0.45% of memory CD8 clonotypes were shared. Larger estimated clonotype richness was generally found for naive subsets than for memory subsets. Sampling was restricted to blood, and TCR repertoires in tissues likely differ from the TCR repertoires found in blood. The small number of donors limited the genetic and exposure-history diversity represented. Compared with non-shared clonotypes, clonotypes shared by all four sorted-subset donors had higher generation probabilities. Based on pairwise subsampling, the degree of clonotype sharing among donors was expected to be affected by sequencing depth.

The cysteine opens and the phenylalanine closes a CDR3 of 14 amino acids. The only DNA kept is the CDR3, 42 bases in frame from the first base. Sequences SEHNR (CDR1) and FQNEAQ (CDR2) are obtained from the germline V gene (reference sequence). V is shortened by 2 bases, J by 5 bases, and the region joining them spans 12 bases. A word on this clone: Its specific antigen is unknown. No per-base quality is available; no much larger clone lies one base away.

The donors were healthy, HIV-negative adults who had no recently reported acute infections or vaccinations. Every donor was a Caucasian adult living in Nashville, Tennessee, USA. CD4+ T cells were enriched through magnetic negative selection, after which naive cells were positively selected on CD45RA and the remaining negative fraction served as the memory subset. Blood was obtained by leukapheresis, after which PBMCs were separated by Ficoll-Histopaque density gradient centrifugation and cryopreserved in liquid nitrogen vapor phase. Analytical flow cytometry was used to check the purity and quantity of every magnetically sorted T cell population. Each sorted fraction had its genomic DNA isolated and then quantified by UV absorbance on a Nanodrop 2000c. TCR CDR3 regions were amplified from genomic DNA by multiplex PCR using the deep immunoSEQ assay. For each cell subset, the extracted genomic DNA was distributed evenly across all wells of several immunoSEQ 96-well plates, and each plate served as one replicate. For sorted subsets, about 200 ng genomic DNA, equal to about 30,000 T cell genomes, was loaded into each replicate PCR. The purified libraries were quantified using a Qubit 3.0 fluorometer, sized with a Bioanalyzer 2100, and then quantified again using the KAPA Library Quantification kit. Every immunoSEQ 96-well plate was sequenced on a dedicated single-read 150-cycle Illumina NextSeq 550 flow cell. On the authors' methods: Because the immunoSEQ output included only junctional sequences and no quality scores, the filtering could not be the same as the filtering used for full-length reads. Sequences were annotated with PyIR, a Python wrapper for IgBLAST v1.9, and V/J genes and CDR3 were assigned using IMGT germline references. Reads with weak V/J assignments (E-value above 1e-6), missing CDR3, stop codons, out-of-frame junctions, or ambiguous translated residues were removed. A V3J clonotype was defined by an identical inferred V gene, J gene, and CDR3 amino acid sequence. To compute the percentage overlap between repertoires, the number of shared unique clonotypes was divided by the size of the smaller repertoire. Richness of each repertoire was evaluated using RTK rarefaction, the Chao1 estimator, and Recon v2.1 estimates of unobserved clonotypes. For all TCRbeta clonotypes obtained by the gDNA method from four donors, generation probabilities were computed with OLGA. TCRdb limited this immuneACCESS table to in-frame rearrangements with V and J called. A share of clones is missing; checked studies link under half to unresolved V genes, and the rest is unexplained. V, J and clone size are those of that table, while D and trimming were read from the DNA. The sample has about 990,000 clones on record, 75% to 80% of them singletons. The top ten hold under 0.8% of the sample.

This receptor was identified in a man younger than 35 in good health. Some clones in this sample may be carry-over from other donors' samples. Recombination connected TRBV7-9 to TRBJ1-2, with a tentative D gene TRBD1 over 5 matching bases. Specimen: memory CD4+ T cells from PBMCs. Interpreted using the paper, the cell subset or site label stands for: CD45RA-negative fraction. Read as DNA, the sequence is TGTGCCAGCAGCTTACCCCTCGACAGTTATGGCTACACCTTC. It encodes CASSLPLDSYGYTF.